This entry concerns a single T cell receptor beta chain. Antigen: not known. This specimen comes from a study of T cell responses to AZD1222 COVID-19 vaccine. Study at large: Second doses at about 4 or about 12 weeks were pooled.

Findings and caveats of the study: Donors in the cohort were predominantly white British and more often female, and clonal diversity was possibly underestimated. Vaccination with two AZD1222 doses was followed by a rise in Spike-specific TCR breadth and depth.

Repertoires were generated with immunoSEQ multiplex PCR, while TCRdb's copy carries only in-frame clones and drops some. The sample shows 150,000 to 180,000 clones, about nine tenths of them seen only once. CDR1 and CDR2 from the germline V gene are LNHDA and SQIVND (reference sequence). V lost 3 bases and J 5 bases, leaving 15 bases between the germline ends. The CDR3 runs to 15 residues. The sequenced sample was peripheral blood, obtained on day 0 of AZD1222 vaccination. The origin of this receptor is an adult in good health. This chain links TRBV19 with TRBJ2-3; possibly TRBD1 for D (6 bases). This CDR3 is CASSIGEGDEDTQYF. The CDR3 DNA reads TGTGCCAGTAGTATCGGAGAGGGGGATGAAGATACGCAGTATTTT.